Each of the 8 T cell receptor beta chains below was sequenced from the same sample in a study of molecular identifiers for immune sequencing clone quantification. The study, taken as a whole, reports: What these CMV-specific effector cells reflect is infection-driven expansion, and they originated from CMV-seropositive donors.

Each CDR3 protein is one row after TCRdb ran MiXCR on the PCR reads. The sample totals roughly 66 distinct CDR3 sequences. Staining used pp65 482-490 epitope streptamers, and anti-phycoerythrin magnetic microbeads then enriched the CMV-specific cells. Source material: CMV-specific effector CD8+ T cells from blood (PBMCs), not recorded whether cultured. Stated subset: CMVpp65 epitope streptamer+ CD45RA+CCR7-CD27-IL7Rlo effector CD8 T cells. These receptors were taken from a human donor in good health. Some libraries in this study had Jurkat cell RNA spiked in.

This rearrangement joins TRBV6-5 to TRBJ1-2; D is possibly TRBD1 (6 bases). Germline V gene data show CDR1 as MNHEY and CDR2 as SVGAGI. The CDR3 length is 15 residues. Trimming removed 6 bases from V and 9 bases from J, with 23 bases in between. The DNA of the CDR3 is TGTGCCAGCAGCCTCTTCACCGGGACCCAGGGGAGCTACACCTTC. Translating gives CASSLFTGTQGSYTF.

The genes are TRBV27 and TRBJ1-6; tentatively, D is TRBD1 (5 bases). V dropped 5 bases and J dropped 3 bases, with 14 bases sitting between them. CDR3 length equals 16 residues. CDR1 MNHEY and CDR2 SMNVEV come from the germline V gene (reference sequence). The CDR3 sequence: CASSLKTDNYNSPLHF. The CDR3 region has the DNA TGTGCCAGCAGTCTAAAGACAGACAACTATAATTCACCCCTCCACTTT.

This clonotype was counted once. V gene TRBV4-1 combines with J gene TRBJ2-7; D gene ambiguous. In germline, CDR1 is MGHRA, CDR2 YSYEKL. The V end was cut by 1 base, the J end by 3 bases, with 13 bases between. CDR3 length: 15 amino acids. CDR3 coding DNA: TGCGCCAGCAGCCAAGTTTCCGGTCAGAGCTACGAGCAGTACTTC. It codes for CASSQVSGQSYEQYF.

Remarks on this clonotype: At one end, the junction sequence differs from germline, possibly due to a read error. The genes are TRBV6-5 and TRBJ1-2, with 11 bases aligning to TRBD1. Looked up from germline, CDR1 is MNHEY and CDR2 is SVGAGI. The CDR3 extends over 15 amino acids. For the CDR3, the DNA is TGTGCCAGCAGGTACTCGACCGGGACAGGGGGTGGCTACAACTTC. This sequence encodes CASRYSTGTGGGYNF.

As to this clonotype: At one of its ends the junction is not consistent with the germline gene, which may arise from a read error. The rearrangement uses TRBV6-5 and TRBJ1-2, with a tentative D call TRBD1 (5 bases). The CDR3 loop spans 15 amino acids. From germline, CDR1 is MNHEY and CDR2 SVGAGI. The CDR3 region has the DNA TGTGCCCTCAGTTCCTCTACCTGGACATGGGTTGGCTCCACCTTC. Its protein product is CALSSSTWTWVGSTF.

A note on this clonotype: The germline gene is not matched at one end of the junction; a read error may be the cause. V and J are TRBV6-5 and TRBJ1-2, with 11 bases aligning to TRBD1. Germline CDR1 is MNHEY and CDR2 is SVGAGI. There are 15 residues in the CDR3. Here the CDR3 reads CALSSSTGTGGGSTF. CDR3 coding DNA: TGTGCCCTCAGTTCCTCCACCGGGACAGGGGGTGGCTCCACCTTC.

This clonotype was counted between two and nine times. The genes are TRBV16 and TRBJ2-7; TRBD2 matches at 13 bases. J was trimmed by 5 bases and V by 5 bases; bases with no gene match: 9. Germline CDR1 reads KGHSY; CDR2 reads FQNENV. CDR3 size: 16 residues. CDR3 sequence reads: CASSSGLLAGGHEQYF. The CDR3 DNA reads TGTGCCAGCAGCTCGGGGCTACTAGCGGGGGGGCACGAGCAGTACTTC.

The chain has TRBV2 and TRBJ2-7; perhaps TRBD2 as D (5 bases). Germline V CDR1 and CDR2: SNHLY, FYNNEI. V was pared by 1 base and J by 3 bases, with 10 bases between. This CDR3 has 14 amino acids. The CDR3 protein is CASSEVMGDYEQYF. CDR3 nucleotides: TGTGCCAGCAGTGAAGTGATGGGAGACTACGAGCAGTACTTC.